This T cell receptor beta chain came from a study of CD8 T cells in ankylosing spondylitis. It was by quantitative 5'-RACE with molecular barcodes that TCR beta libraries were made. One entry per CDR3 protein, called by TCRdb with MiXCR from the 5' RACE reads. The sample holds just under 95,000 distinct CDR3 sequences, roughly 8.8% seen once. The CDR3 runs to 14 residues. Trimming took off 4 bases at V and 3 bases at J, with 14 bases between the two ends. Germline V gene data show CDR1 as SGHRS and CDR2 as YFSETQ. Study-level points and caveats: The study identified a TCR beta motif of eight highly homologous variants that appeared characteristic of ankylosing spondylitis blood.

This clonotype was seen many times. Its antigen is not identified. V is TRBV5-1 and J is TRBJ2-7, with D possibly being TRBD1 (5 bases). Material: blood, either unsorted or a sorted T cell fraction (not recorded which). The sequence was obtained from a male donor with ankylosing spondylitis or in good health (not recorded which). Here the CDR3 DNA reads TGCGCCAGCAGCCCCTCGGCAGGGCTCTACGAGCAGTACTTC. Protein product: CASSPSAGLYEQYF.